This T cell receptor beta chain was identified during a study of cytomegalovirus exposure and HLA in healthy donors. Study findings and constraints: In a later analysis, HLA-C alleles had the fewest associated TCRs, DRB1 alleles the most. Most of the TCR beta V segments (in an earlier analysis) were productive either about 87% or about 30% of the time. Several of the most significant clusters appeared linked to common viral pathogens, based on a later analysis.

This CDR3 contains 15 residues. The germline CDR1 and CDR2 sequences are MNHNS and SASEGT. The J segment lost 5 bases and the V segment lost 2 bases, leaving 6 bases of the junction unmatched. This clone was found a few times. Its antigen is undetermined. PCR primers comprised 60 Vbeta and 13 Jbeta primers. Some clones are missing from TCRdb's copy, which holds only in-frame ones; the method was immunoSEQ multiplex PCR. The sample has 65,000 to 95,000 clones, 75% seen once. Sequenced: PBMCs. The rearrangement joins TRBV6-1 to TRBJ1-1, with 9 bases fitting TRBD1. This sequence was found in a man aged 65 to 85 in good health and CMV-seronegative. CDR3: CASSELTGGKTEAFF. As DNA, the CDR3 is TGTGCCAGCAGTGAATTGACAGGGGGTAAAACTGAAGCTTTCTTT.